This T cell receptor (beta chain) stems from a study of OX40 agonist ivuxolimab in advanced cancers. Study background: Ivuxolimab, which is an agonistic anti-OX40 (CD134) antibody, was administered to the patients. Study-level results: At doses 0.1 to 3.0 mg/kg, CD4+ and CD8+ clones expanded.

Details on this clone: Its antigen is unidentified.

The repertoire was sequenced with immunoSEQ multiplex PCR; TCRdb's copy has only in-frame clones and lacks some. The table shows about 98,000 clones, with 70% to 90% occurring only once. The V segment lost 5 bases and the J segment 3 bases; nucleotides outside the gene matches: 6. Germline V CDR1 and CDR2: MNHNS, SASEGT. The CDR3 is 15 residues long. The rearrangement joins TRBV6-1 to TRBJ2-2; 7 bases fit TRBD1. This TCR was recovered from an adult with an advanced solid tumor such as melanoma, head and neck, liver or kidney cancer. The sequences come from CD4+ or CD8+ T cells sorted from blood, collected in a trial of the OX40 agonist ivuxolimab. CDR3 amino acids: CASSQTGLDTGELFF. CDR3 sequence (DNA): TGTGCCAGCAGTCAGACAGGGTTGGACACCGGGGAGCTGTTTTTT.